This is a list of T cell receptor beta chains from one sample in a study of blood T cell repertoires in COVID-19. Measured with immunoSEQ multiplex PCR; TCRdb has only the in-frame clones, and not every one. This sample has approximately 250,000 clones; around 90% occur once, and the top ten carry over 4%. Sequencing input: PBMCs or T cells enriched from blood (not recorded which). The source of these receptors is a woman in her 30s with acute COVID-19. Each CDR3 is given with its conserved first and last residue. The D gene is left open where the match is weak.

CDR3 protein: CASSSDGQGRRAFF; J gene: TRBJ1-1; V gene: TRBV5-4; D gene: TRBD1
CDR3 protein: CASSLGGTLAFF; J gene: TRBJ1-1; V gene: TRBV7-2; D gene: NA
CDR3 protein: CASSVAPIAGGETQYF; J gene: TRBJ2-5; V gene: TRBV9; D gene: TRBD2
CDR3 protein: CASQGTNTGELFF; J gene: TRBJ2-2; V gene: TRBV19; D gene: NA
CDR3 protein: CASSLGQGKNYGYTF; J gene: TRBJ1-2; V gene: TRBV5-8; D gene: NA
CDR3 protein: CASSPGVAGVDNEQFF; J gene: TRBJ2-1; V gene: TRBV19; D gene: TRBD2
CDR3 protein: CASSFLAGGHSNEQFF; J gene: TRBJ2-1; V gene: TRBV5-1; D gene: TRBD2
CDR3 protein: CASAVRASYEQYF; J gene: TRBJ2-7; V gene: TRBV6-5; D gene: NA
CDR3 protein: CASSFTGFNTEAFF; J gene: TRBJ1-1; V gene: TRBV5-1; D gene: NA
CDR3 protein: CASSQDSGTSVLEQYF; J gene: TRBJ2-7; V gene: TRBV14; D gene: TRBD2
CDR3 protein: CASSPTGGETQYF; J gene: TRBJ2-5; V gene: TRBV7-9; D gene: NA
CDR3 protein: CASSLATADNQPQHF; J gene: TRBJ1-5; V gene: TRBV7-8; D gene: NA
CDR3 protein: CASSLIVGQGADEQFF; J gene: TRBJ2-1; V gene: TRBV27; D gene: TRBD1
CDR3 protein: CASSYDSLNTEAFF; J gene: TRBJ1-1; V gene: TRBV6-2/TRBV6-3; D gene: NA
CDR3 protein: CASSSGTSGLAPYNEQFF; J gene: TRBJ2-1; V gene: TRBV9; D gene: TRBD2
CDR3 protein: CASSEAGQEETQYF; J gene: TRBJ2-5; V gene: TRBV5-1; D gene: NA
CDR3 protein: CASSVKTASEQYF; J gene: TRBJ2-7; V gene: TRBV9; D gene: NA
CDR3 protein: CASSPGGVYEQYF; J gene: TRBJ2-7; V gene: TRBV18; D gene: NA
CDR3 protein: CAISESPGTGTYEQYF; J gene: TRBJ2-7; V gene: TRBV10-3; D gene: TRBD1
CDR3 protein: CASSLGTSGISSYNEQFF; J gene: TRBJ2-1; V gene: TRBV19; D gene: TRBD2
CDR3 protein: CASSLLQGATNEKLFF; J gene: TRBJ1-4; V gene: TRBV5-1; D gene: NA
CDR3 protein: CAWEPGPMGGTEAFF; J gene: TRBJ1-1; V gene: TRBV30; D gene: NA
CDR3 protein: CASSLDLTPGLAGYNEQFF; J gene: TRBJ2-1; V gene: TRBV7-7; D gene: TRBD2
CDR3 protein: CASSPGAQGEQYF; J gene: TRBJ2-7; V gene: TRBV12-3/TRBV12-4; D gene: NA
CDR3 protein: CATSGPGLAKFTDTQYF; J gene: TRBJ2-3; V gene: TRBV24-1; D gene: TRBD2
CDR3 protein: CASSPDSNEQFF; J gene: TRBJ2-1; V gene: TRBV7-9; D gene: NA
CDR3 protein: CASTHPLGGDTQYF; J gene: TRBJ2-3; V gene: TRBV28; D gene: NA
CDR3 protein: CASSPPGTGGYYEQYF; J gene: TRBJ2-7; V gene: TRBV18; D gene: TRBD1
CDR3 protein: CASTSRDRGPPNYGYTF; J gene: TRBJ1-2; V gene: TRBV13; D gene: TRBD1
CDR3 protein: CASSYRLMNYGYTF; J gene: TRBJ1-2; V gene: TRBV28; D gene: NA
CDR3 protein: CASSPSGSSYEQYF; J gene: TRBJ2-7; V gene: TRBV11-3; D gene: TRBD2
CDR3 protein: CASSLGTSGTDTQYF; J gene: TRBJ2-3; V gene: TRBV7-9; D gene: TRBD2
CDR3 protein: CASSPRMGPYEQYF; J gene: TRBJ2-7; V gene: TRBV5-1; D gene: NA
CDR3 protein: CASSRSGTQNEQFF; J gene: TRBJ2-1; V gene: TRBV2; D gene: TRBD2
CDR3 protein: CASSQDPLTDTQYF; J gene: TRBJ2-3; V gene: TRBV4-1; D gene: NA
CDR3 protein: CASSLDRGTEAFF; J gene: TRBJ1-1; V gene: TRBV28; D gene: TRBD1
CDR3 protein: CASSLRDINQPQHF; J gene: TRBJ1-5; V gene: TRBV28; D gene: NA
CDR3 protein: CASSFGQGNSNEQFF; J gene: TRBJ2-1; V gene: TRBV18; D gene: TRBD1
CDR3 protein: CASSARDRSTGELFF; J gene: TRBJ2-2; V gene: TRBV11-2; D gene: TRBD1
CDR3 protein: CASSLVDLATYEQYF; J gene: TRBJ2-7; V gene: TRBV7-2; D gene: NA
CDR3 protein: CASSMGTSGNTGELFF; J gene: TRBJ2-2; V gene: TRBV5-1; D gene: TRBD2
CDR3 protein: CASSVGDSPYEQYF; J gene: TRBJ2-7; V gene: TRBV9; D gene: TRBD1
CDR3 protein: CASSIDVRDYYGYTF; J gene: TRBJ1-2; V gene: TRBV19; D gene: NA
CDR3 protein: CASSLKGSGSTYEQYF; J gene: TRBJ2-7; V gene: TRBV5-6; D gene: TRBD2
CDR3 protein: CASSLSSTDTQYF; J gene: TRBJ2-3; V gene: TRBV5-1; D gene: NA
CDR3 protein: CASSPLLAEVTGSSGNTIYF; J gene: TRBJ1-3; V gene: TRBV18; D gene: NA
CDR3 protein: CASSQGISGNTIYF; J gene: TRBJ1-3; V gene: TRBV25-1; D gene: NA
CDR3 protein: CASSPSGQQPLTQYF; J gene: TRBJ2-3; V gene: TRBV7-3; D gene: TRBD1
CDR3 protein: CASSFWGGDGYTF; J gene: TRBJ1-2; V gene: TRBV28; D gene: NA
CDR3 protein: CASSRDRLNEKLFF; J gene: TRBJ1-4; V gene: TRBV3-1/TRBV3-2; D gene: NA
CDR3 protein: CASSAWASGRALVQYF; J gene: TRBJ2-7; V gene: TRBV27; D gene: TRBD2
CDR3 protein: CASSLRTVYGYTF; J gene: TRBJ1-2; V gene: TRBV3-1/TRBV3-2; D gene: NA
CDR3 protein: CATSDYSYGYTF; J gene: TRBJ1-2; V gene: TRBV24-1; D gene: NA
CDR3 protein: CASSRTGAGEKLFF; J gene: TRBJ1-4; V gene: TRBV4-1; D gene: TRBD1
CDR3 protein: CASSKGWRDRDQPQHF; J gene: TRBJ1-5; V gene: TRBV21-1; D gene: NA
CDR3 protein: CASSPGTSGRTDTQYF; J gene: TRBJ2-3; V gene: TRBV5-1; D gene: TRBD2
CDR3 protein: CASNDYYRSRDSPATQYF; J gene: TRBJ2-5; V gene: TRBV6-1; D gene: NA